Below, 16 T cell receptor beta chains from the same sample are listed, as sequenced in a study of blood T cell repertoires in COVID-19. Sequencing used immunoSEQ multiplex PCR; TCRdb keeps in-frame clones, though not all of them. The table lists about 200,000 clones, around 90% of them singletons. Sequenced sample: peripheral blood. These receptors were taken from a man aged 55 to 70 with active or convalescent COVID-19.

The chain is built from TRBV19 and TRBJ1-1, with a weak D call TRBD1 (5 bases). Trimming pared 3 bases from V and 6 bases from J, leaving 11 bases between. Germline loops: CDR1 LNHDA, CDR2 SQIVND (reference sequence). The CDR3 totals 13 residues. This CDR3 is CASSMGQGSEAFF. For the CDR3, the DNA is TGTGCCAGTAGTATGGGCCAGGGTTCTGAAGCTTTCTTT.

The chain has TRBV6-1 and TRBJ1-1; D possibly corresponds to TRBD1 (5 bases). The V end was cut by 1 base, the J end by 4 bases, with 16 bases between. CDR3 length: 16 amino acids. CDR1 and CDR2 from the germline V gene are MNHNS and SASEGT. The CDR3 is CASSEELEGLGTEAFF. In DNA form, the CDR3 reads TGTGCCAGCAGTGAAGAATTGGAGGGGTTGGGCACTGAAGCTTTCTTT.

This clone was observed a handful of times. This sequence joins TRBV15 and TRBJ1-1, with D uncertain. The germline V gene encodes CDR1 LNHNV and CDR2 YYDKDF (reference sequence). This CDR3 comprises 15 residues. Trimming removed 0 bases from V and 5 bases from J, with 13 bases in between. CDR3 bases: TGTGCCACCAGCAGAGATTCGGGATCTGGGACTGAAGCTTTCTTT. This codes for CATSRDSGSGTEAFF.

The chain joins TRBV15 to TRBJ1-4, with TRBD1 matching over 8 bases. This CDR3 has 15 amino acids. J lost 7 bases, V lost 0 bases, and 4 bases had no gene match. CDR1 is LNHNV and CDR2 is YYDKDF in the germline V gene (reference sequence). The CDR3 DNA follows: TGTGCCACCAGCAGAGATTACAGGGGGGGTGAAAAACTGTTTTTT. It codes for CATSRDYRGGEKLFF.

For the CDR3, the DNA is TGTGCCACCAGTGATGAAAAAAAGACAGGAGAAGAGACCCAGTACTTC. Encoded protein: CATSDEKKTGEETQYF. This sequence joins TRBV24-1 and TRBJ2-5, with D possibly being TRBD1 (6 bases). V was trimmed by 3 bases and J by 3 bases, leaving 16 bases between them. There are 16 residues in the CDR3. Germline V gene lookup returns CDR1 KGHDR and CDR2 SFDVKD.

This chain joins TRBV6-2 or TRBV6-3 and TRBJ2-7, with D perhaps matching TRBD1 (6 bases). V shed 1 base and J shed 6 bases, with 16 bases lying between them. Germline V lookup: CDR1 MNHEY, CDR2 SVGEGT. CDR3 size: 15 residues. The chain's CDR3 is CASSYLPQGLSEQYF. Written as DNA, the CDR3 is TGTGCCAGCAGTTACTTGCCCCAGGGGTTATCCGAGCAGTACTTC.

This clone was found once. The rearrangement links TRBV5-1 to TRBJ1-2, with D hard to call. Germline CDR1 SGHRS, CDR2 YFSETQ. This CDR3 is 14 amino acids long. V gave up 1 base and J gave up 0 bases, with 7 bases separating them. The DNA of the CDR3 is TGCGCCAGCAGCTTGCAAGCCGCTAACTATGGCTACACCTTC. Its translation: CASSLQAANYGYTF.

CDR3 sequence reads: CATSKGDSTRTDTQYF. In nucleotides, the CDR3 is TGTGCCACCAGCAAGGGAGACTCGACCAGGACAGATACGCAGTATTTT. The V call is TRBV15, the J call TRBJ2-3, with D perhaps TRBD2 (5 bases). The CDR3 has 16 amino acids. Germline lookup yields CDR1 LNHNV and CDR2 YYDKDF (reference sequence). V was cut by 4 bases and J by 3 bases, with 17 bases left in between.

The chain combines TRBV12-2 with TRBJ2-3; TRBD2, the table's D call, lacks a check against the DNA. TRBV12-2 is described as a pseudogene. The CDR3 length is 12 residues. The chain's CDR3 is CASAVRGDTQYF. Written as DNA, the CDR3 is TGTGCAAGTGCGGTACGGGGGGATACGCAGTATTTT.

V usage is TRBV4-1 and J usage is TRBJ2-3; 10 bases line up with TRBD2. The germline gives CDR1 MGHRA, CDR2 YSYEKL. V dropped 0 bases and J dropped 3; count of bases not matched to a gene: 6. The CDR3 loop spans 17 amino acids. CDR3 bases: TGCGCCAGCAGCCAAGAGGCTAGCGGGGGTTGGACAGATACGCAGTATTTT. Its translation: CASSQEASGGWTDTQYF.

V and J are TRBV19 and TRBJ1-6; no reliable D call. The CDR3 runs 14 residues. The germline V gene encodes CDR1 LNHDA and CDR2 SQIVND (reference sequence). The CDR3 region has the DNA TGTGCAGGAGGGAAAGGTTCCTATAATTCACCCCTCCACTTT. Its translation is CAGGKGSYNSPLHF.

CDR3 in amino acids: CSAGHPQHF. Written as DNA, the CDR3 is TGCAGTGCGGGGCACCCCCAGCATTTT. The rearrangement joins TRBV20-1 to TRBJ1-5, with D possibly being TRBD1 (5 bases). Germline CDR1 and CDR2: DFQATT and SNEGSKA (reference sequence). The CDR3 spans 9 residues. V lost 6 bases and J 10 bases, leaving 7 bases between the germline ends.

The CDR3 reads CASSLNPADTQYF. The CDR3 nucleotides read TGTGCCAGCAGCTTGAACCCAGCAGATACGCAGTATTTT. The rearrangement joins TRBV5-4 to TRBJ2-3; D unresolved. This CDR3 has 13 amino acids. Germline-derived CDR1 and CDR2 are SGHNT and YYREEE (reference sequence). Between the trimmed V and J ends, which lost 1 base and 4 bases, there was a span of 7 bases.

DNA of the CDR3: TGTGCCAGCAGCGTAGAAACCGGGATAGTCACCGGGGAGCTGTTTTTT. It codes for CASSVETGIVTGELFF. The chain has TRBV9 and TRBJ2-2; D is perhaps TRBD2 (5 bases). This CDR3 is 16 amino acids long. V was clipped by 0 bases and J by 4 bases, with 13 bases between them. Germline lookup yields CDR1 SGDLS and CDR2 YYNGEE. Full variable domain (outside the CDR3, taken from reference TRBV9 and TRBJ2-2): DSGVTQTPKHLITATGQRVTLRCSPRSGDLSVYWYQQSLDQGLQFLIQYYNGEERAKGNILERFSAQQFPDLHSELNLSSLELGDSALYFCASSVETGIVTGELFFGEGSRLTVL.

The V call is TRBV6-5, the J call TRBJ1-2; TRBD1 agrees at 7 bases. In germline, CDR1 is MNHEY, CDR2 SVGAGI. The CDR3 is made up of 14 amino acids. J lost 5 bases, V lost 10 bases, and 13 bases had no gene match. CDR3 residues: CATQQGQGGYGYTF. In DNA, the CDR3 is TGTGCCACTCAACAGGGGCAGGGAGGTTATGGCTACACCTTC.

The chain joins TRBV20-1 to TRBJ2-7; 7 positions match TRBD1. CDR1 DFQATT and CDR2 SNEGSKA come from the germline V gene (reference sequence). The CDR3 contains 19 residues. The V gene end was trimmed by 3 bases and the J gene end by 3 bases; junction bases not matched to a gene: 23. CDR3 region: CSASGQAPNLRGNLYEQYF. Here the CDR3 DNA reads TGCAGTGCTAGTGGACAGGCACCCAATTTACGTGGAAACCTCTACGAGCAGTACTTC.